This TCR beta chain is drawn from a study of blood T cell repertoires in COVID-19. Original methodology: Estimation of nucleated cell counts was performed using reference gene primer amplification. Produced via immunoSEQ multiplex PCR; TCRdb's table is partial and in-frame only. Clone size and the V and J calls come from that table; the DNA yielded D and trimming. The profile shows approximately 380,000 clones, more than 75% of them singletons. This CDR3 contains 13 residues. Germline V CDR1 and CDR2: MNHEY, SMNVEV (reference sequence). V was clipped by 4 bases and J by 6 bases; unmatched bases: 4. V gene TRBV27 combines with J gene TRBJ1-1, with 8 bases aligning to TRBD1. The sample taken for sequencing was PBMCs or T cells enriched from blood (not recorded which). This clonotype was sampled from a woman between 18 and 29 years old who had recovered from COVID-19. The CDR3: CASSSPDRAEAFF. CDR3 DNA: TGTGCCAGCAGTTCCCCGGACAGGGCTGAAGCTTTCTTT.